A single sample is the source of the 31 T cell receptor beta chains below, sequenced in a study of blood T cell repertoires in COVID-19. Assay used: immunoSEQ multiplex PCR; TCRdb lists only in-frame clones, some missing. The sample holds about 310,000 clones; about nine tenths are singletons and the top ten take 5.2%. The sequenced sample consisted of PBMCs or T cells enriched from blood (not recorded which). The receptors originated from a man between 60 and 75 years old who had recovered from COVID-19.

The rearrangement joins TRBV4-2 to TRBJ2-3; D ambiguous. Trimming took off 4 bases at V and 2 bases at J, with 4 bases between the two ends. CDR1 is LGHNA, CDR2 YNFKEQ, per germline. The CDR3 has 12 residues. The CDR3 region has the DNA TGTGCCAGCAGCCTCCACACAGATACGCAGTATTTT. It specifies CASSLHTDTQYF.

For the CDR3, the DNA is TGTGCCAGCAGCTTGGACCCGGGAGGGACTCCCTTAGATACGCAGTATTTT. This translates into CASSLDPGGTPLDTQYF. This chain links TRBV5-4 with TRBJ2-3; 8 nucleotides match TRBD2. Germline V lookup: CDR1 SGHNT, CDR2 YYREEE (reference sequence). V was clipped by 0 bases and J by 5 bases; unmatched bases: 11. This CDR3 contains 17 residues.

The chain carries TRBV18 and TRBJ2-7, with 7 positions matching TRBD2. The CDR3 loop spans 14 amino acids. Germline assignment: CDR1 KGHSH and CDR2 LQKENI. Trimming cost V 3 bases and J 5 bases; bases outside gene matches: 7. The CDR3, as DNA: TGTGCCAGCTCACCCCGGACTAGTTGGAACGAGCAGTACTTC. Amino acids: CASSPRTSWNEQYF.

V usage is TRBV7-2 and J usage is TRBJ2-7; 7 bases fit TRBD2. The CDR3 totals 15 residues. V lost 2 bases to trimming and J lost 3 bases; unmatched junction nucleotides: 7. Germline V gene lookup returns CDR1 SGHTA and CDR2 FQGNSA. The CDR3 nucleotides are TGTGCCAGCAGCTTACGAACTAGCGAAATCTACGAGCAGTACTTC. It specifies CASSLRTSEIYEQYF.

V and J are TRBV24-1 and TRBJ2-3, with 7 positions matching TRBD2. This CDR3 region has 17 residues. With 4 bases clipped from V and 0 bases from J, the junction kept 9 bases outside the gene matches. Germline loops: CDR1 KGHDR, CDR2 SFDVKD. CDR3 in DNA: TGTGCCACCAGTGAGCTGCCTAGCGGTTCTAGCACAGATACGCAGTATTTT. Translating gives CATSELPSGSSTDTQYF.

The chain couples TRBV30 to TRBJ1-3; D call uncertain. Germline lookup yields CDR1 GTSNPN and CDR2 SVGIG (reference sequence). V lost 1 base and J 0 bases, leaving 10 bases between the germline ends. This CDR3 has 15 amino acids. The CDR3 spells CAWSANSFSGNTIYF. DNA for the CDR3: TGTGCCTGGAGTGCAAACAGCTTCTCTGGAAACACCATATATTTT.

CDR3 coding DNA: TGTGCCAGCAGCTTGGCCGGGACAGGGGCCTATGGCTACACCTTC. It is translated as CASSLAGTGAYGYTF. The chain is built from TRBV5-8 and TRBJ1-2; 10 positions agree with TRBD1. The length of the CDR3 is 15 residues. The germline gives CDR1 SGHTS, CDR2 YDEGEE. V lost 0 bases to trimming and J lost 4 bases; unmatched junction nucleotides: 3.

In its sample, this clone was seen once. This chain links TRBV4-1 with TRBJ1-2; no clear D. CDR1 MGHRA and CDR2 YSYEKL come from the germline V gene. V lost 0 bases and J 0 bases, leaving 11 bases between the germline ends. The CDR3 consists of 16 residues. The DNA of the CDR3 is TGCGCCAGCAGCCAAGATGGGCAGCCTACTAACTATGGCTACACCTTC. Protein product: CASSQDGQPTNYGYTF.

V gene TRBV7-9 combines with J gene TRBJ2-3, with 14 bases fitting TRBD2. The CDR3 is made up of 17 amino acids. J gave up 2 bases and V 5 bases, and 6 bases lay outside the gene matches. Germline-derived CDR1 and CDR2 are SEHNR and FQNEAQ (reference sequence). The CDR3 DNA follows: TGTGCCAGCAGCCCCAGGACTAGCGGGGGGATCACAGATACGCAGTATTTT. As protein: CASSPRTSGGITDTQYF.

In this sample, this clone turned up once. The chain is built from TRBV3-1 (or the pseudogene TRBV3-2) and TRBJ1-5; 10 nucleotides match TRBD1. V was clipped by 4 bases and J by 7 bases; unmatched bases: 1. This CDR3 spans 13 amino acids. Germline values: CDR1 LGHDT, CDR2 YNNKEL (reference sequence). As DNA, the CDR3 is TGTGCCAGCAGCCCGGACAGGGGGCAGCCCCAGCATTTT. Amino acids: CASSPDRGQPQHF.

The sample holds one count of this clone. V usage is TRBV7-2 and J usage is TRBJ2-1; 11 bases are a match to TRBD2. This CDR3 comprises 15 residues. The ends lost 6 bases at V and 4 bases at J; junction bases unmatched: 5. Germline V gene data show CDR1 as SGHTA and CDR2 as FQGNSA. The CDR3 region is CASRSSSGRYNEQFF. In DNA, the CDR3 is TGTGCCAGCAGATCCTCTAGCGGGAGGTACAATGAGCAGTTCTTC.

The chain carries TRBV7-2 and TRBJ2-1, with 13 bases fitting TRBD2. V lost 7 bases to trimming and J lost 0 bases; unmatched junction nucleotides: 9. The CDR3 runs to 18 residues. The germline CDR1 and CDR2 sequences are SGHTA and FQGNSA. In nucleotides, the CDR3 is TGTGCCAGCACCACCGGGACTAGCGGGATAACCTCCTACAATGAGCAGTTCTTC. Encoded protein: CASTTGTSGITSYNEQFF.

The CDR3 DNA is TGTGCCAGCAGCTTAGACACCCATAATTCACCCCTCCACTTT. Residues: CASSLDTHNSPLHF. The V and J genes are TRBV7-2 and TRBJ1-6; D gene ambiguous. Germline CDR1 reads SGHTA; CDR2 reads FQGNSA. V was clipped by 1 base and J by 5 bases, with 6 bases between them. CDR3 size: 14 residues.

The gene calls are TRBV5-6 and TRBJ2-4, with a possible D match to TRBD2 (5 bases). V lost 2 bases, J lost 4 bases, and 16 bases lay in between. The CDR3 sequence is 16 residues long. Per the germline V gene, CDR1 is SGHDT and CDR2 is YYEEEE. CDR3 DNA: TGTGCCAGCAGCTTATATGGGTGGGAGAGGAAAAACATTCAGTACTTC. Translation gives CASSLYGWERKNIQYF.

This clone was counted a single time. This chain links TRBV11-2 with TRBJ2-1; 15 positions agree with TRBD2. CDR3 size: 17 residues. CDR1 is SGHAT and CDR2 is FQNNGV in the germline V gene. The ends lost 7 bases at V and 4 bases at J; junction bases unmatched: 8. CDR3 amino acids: CASTPRTSGRGYNEQFF. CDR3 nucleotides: TGTGCCAGCACCCCTAGGACTAGCGGGAGGGGGTACAATGAGCAGTTCTTC. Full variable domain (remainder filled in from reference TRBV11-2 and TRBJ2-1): EAGVAQSPRYKIIEKRQSVAFWCNPISGHATLYWYQQILGQGPKLLIQFQNNGVVDDSQLPKDRFSAERLKGVDSTLKIQPAKLEDSAVYLCASTPRTSGRGYNEQFFGPGTRLTVL.

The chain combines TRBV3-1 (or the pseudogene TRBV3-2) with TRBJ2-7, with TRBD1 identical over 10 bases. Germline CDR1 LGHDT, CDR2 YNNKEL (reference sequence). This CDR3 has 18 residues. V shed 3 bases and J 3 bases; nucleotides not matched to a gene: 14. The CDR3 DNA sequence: TGTGCCAGCAGCCACATGAGACCAGACAGGGGGCGCGTCTACGAGCAGTACTTC. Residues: CASSHMRPDRGRVYEQYF.

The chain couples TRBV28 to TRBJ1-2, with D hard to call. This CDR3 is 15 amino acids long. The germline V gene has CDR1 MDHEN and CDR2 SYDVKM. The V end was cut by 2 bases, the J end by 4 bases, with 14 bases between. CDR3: CASSLEGVLSYGYTF. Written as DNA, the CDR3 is TGTGCCAGCAGTTTAGAGGGTGTACTGAGCTATGGCTACACCTTC.

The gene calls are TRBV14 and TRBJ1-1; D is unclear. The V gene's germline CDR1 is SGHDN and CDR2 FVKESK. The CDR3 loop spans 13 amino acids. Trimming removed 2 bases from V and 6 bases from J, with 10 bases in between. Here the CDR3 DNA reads TGTGCCAGCAGCCAAACCGGGGTGGCTGAAGCTTTCTTT. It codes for CASSQTGVAEAFF.

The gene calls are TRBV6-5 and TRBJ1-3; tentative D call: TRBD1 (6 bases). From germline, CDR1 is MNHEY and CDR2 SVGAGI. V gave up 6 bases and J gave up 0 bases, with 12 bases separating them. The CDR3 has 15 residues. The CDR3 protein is CASRTDRSSGNTIYF. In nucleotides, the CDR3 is TGTGCCAGCAGGACAGACAGGTCCTCTGGAAACACCATATATTTT.

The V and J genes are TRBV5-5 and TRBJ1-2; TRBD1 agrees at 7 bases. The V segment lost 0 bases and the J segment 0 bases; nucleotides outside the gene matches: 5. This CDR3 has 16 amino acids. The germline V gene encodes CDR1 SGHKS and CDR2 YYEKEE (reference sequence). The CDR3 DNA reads TGTGCCAGCAGCTTGGGGGGACAGTCTGCTAACTATGGCTACACCTTC. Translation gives CASSLGGQSANYGYTF.

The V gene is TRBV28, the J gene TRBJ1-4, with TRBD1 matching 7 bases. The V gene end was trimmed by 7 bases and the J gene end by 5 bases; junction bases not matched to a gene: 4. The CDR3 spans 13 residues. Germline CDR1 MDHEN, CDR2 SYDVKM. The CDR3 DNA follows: TGTGCCAGCATGGGACAGAACAATGAAAAACTGTTTTTT. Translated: CASMGQNNEKLFF.

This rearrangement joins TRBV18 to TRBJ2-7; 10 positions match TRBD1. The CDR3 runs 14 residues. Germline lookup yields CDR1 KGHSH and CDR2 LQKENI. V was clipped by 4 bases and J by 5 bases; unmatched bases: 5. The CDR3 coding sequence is TGTGCCAGCTCACTGTCCGGACAGGGGGACGAGCAGTACTTC. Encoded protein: CASSLSGQGDEQYF.

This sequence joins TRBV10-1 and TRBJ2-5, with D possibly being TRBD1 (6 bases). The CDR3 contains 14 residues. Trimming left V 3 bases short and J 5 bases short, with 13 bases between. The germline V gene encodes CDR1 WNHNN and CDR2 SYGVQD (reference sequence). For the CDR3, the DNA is TGCGCCAGCAGTGACTACAGGGTCGGGGAGACCCAGTACTTC. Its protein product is CASSDYRVGETQYF.

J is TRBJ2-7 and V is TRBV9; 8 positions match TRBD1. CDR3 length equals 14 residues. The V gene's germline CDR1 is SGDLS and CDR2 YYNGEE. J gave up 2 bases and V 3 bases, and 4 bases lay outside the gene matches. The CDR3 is CASSAGQETYEQYF. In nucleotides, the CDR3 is TGTGCCAGCAGCGCGGGACAGGAGACCTACGAGCAGTACTTC.

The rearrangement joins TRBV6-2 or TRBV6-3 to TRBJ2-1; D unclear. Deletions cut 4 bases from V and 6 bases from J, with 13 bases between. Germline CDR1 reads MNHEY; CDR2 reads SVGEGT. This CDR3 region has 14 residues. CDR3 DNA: TGTGCCAGCAGTTCTCTACGCCCCGTCAATGAGCAGTTCTTC. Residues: CASSSLRPVNEQFF.

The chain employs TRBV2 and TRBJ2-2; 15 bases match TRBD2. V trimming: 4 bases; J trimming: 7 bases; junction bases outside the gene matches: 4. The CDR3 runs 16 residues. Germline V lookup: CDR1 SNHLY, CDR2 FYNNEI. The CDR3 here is CASSGTSGRADGELFF. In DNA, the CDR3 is TGTGCCAGCAGTGGGACTAGCGGGAGGGCCGACGGGGAGCTGTTTTTT.

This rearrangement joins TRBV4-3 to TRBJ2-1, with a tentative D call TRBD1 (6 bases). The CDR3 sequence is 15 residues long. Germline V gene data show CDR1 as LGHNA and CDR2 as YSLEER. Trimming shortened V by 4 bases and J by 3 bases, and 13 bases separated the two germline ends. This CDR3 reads CASSRTSDSYNEQFF. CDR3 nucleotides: TGCGCCAGCAGCCGAACCTCGGACAGCTACAATGAGCAGTTCTTC.

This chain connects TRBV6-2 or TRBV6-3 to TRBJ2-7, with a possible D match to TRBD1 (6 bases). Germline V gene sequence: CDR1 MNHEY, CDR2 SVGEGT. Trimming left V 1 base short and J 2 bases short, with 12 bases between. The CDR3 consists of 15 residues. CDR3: CASSYYAGEPYEQYF. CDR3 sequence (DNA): TGTGCCAGCAGTTACTATGCAGGGGAACCCTACGAGCAGTACTTC.

The CDR3 region has the DNA TGTGCCAGCAGCTTACTAGGCAGGGGGCAAGAGACCCAGTACTTC. Its translation: CASSLLGRGQETQYF. V and J are TRBV7-3 and TRBJ2-5; TRBD1 matches 7 bases. Germline CDR1 and CDR2: SGHTA and FQGTGA. CDR3 length: 15 residues. V lost 2 bases and J lost 2; bases outside the gene matches: 5. Looking up the rest from reference TRBV7-3 and TRBJ2-5 gives the full variable domain: GAGVSQTPSNKVTEKGKYVELRCDPISGHTALYWYRQSLGQGPEFLIYFQGTGAADDSGLPNDRFFAVRPEGSVSTLKIQRTERGDSAVYLCASSLLGRGQETQYFGPGTRLLVL.

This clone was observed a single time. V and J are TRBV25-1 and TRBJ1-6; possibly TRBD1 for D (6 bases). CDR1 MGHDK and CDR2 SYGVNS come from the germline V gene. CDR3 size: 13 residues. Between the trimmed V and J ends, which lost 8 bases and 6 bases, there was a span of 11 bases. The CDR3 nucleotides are TGTGCCAGCGGACAGTTTAGTAATTCACCCCTCCACTTT. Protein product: CASGQFSNSPLHF.

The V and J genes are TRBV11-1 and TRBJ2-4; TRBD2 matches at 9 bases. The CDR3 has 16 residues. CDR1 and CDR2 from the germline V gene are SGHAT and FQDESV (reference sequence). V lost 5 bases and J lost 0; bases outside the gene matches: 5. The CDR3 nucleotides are TGTGCCAGCAGCCCGCGGACTAGCGCAGCCAAAAACATTCAGTACTTC. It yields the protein CASSPRTSAAKNIQYF.